This T cell receptor beta chain was identified in a study of blood T cell repertoires in COVID-19. Authors' analysis steps: By means of reference gene primer amplification, nucleated cell counts were estimated. Generated by immunoSEQ multiplex PCR, the TCRdb table keeps only in-frame clones and is missing some. The D gene and trimming were derived from the DNA, and the V and J assignments and clone size from that table. Of over 200,000 clones listed, about 86% were seen once; the top ten hold 4% to 5.5%. The CDR3 is 17 amino acids. Germline V CDR1 and CDR2: GTSNPN, SVGIG (reference sequence). V trimming: 5 bases; J trimming: 0 bases; junction bases outside the gene matches: 11.

The chain couples TRBV30 to TRBJ1-5, with TRBD1 matching over 9 bases. This receptor was taken from a man aged 50 or older with active or convalescent COVID-19. Sample: peripheral blood. In nucleotides, the CDR3 is TGTGCCTGGTCCCGGGACAGGGAAGGGAGTAGCAATCAGCCCCAGCATTTT. Translated: CAWSRDREGSSNQPQHF.